The 11 T cell receptor beta chains below all came from one sample that was sequenced in a study of T-cell memory formation after mild COVID-19. In TCRdb, the 5' RACE reads were re-called with MiXCR into one record per CDR3 protein. This sample has 530,000 or so distinct CDR3 sequences; roughly 17% occur once, and the top ten carry about 8.6%. The source material was PBMCs or a T cell subset sorted from them (not recorded which). The receptors were gathered from an adult woman who had mild COVID-19 (a few samples of this study predate the infection). Cell type and time point are not known.

This clonotype was seen more than once but under ten times. This chain connects TRBV3-1 to TRBJ2-2, with TRBD2 identical over 9 bases. The CDR3 spans 17 residues. CDR1 and CDR2 from the germline V gene are LGHDT and YNNKEL (reference sequence). Trimming cost V 1 base and J 3 bases; bases outside gene matches: 6. For the CDR3, the DNA is TGTGCCAGCAGCCAAGGCGGTAGCGGGAGATACACCGGGGAGCTGTTTTTT. Translation gives CASSQGGSGRYTGELFF.

This clonotype was counted only a few times. The CDR3, as DNA: TGCAGTGCTCGGGACAGGGGGATCAATCAGCCCCAGCATTTT. Protein sequence: CSARDRGINQPQHF. The J gene is TRBJ1-5, the V gene TRBV20-1; 11 nucleotides agree with TRBD1. Trimming at V came to 5 bases and at J to 3 bases, leaving 3 bases not matched to a gene. The CDR3 has 14 amino acids. Germline assignment: CDR1 DFQATT and CDR2 SNEGSKA (reference sequence).

This clonotype was picked up many times. J is TRBJ2-2 and V is TRBV12-3 or TRBV12-4; maybe TRBD2 (6 bases). V lost 8 bases and J lost 2, with 12 bases in between. This CDR3 is built from 14 residues. CDR3 in amino acids: CASSSGVNTGELFF. The CDR3 nucleotides read TGTGCCAGCTCCTCGGGGGTCAACACCGGGGAGCTGTTTTTT.

In this sample, this clonotype turned up many times. This chain connects TRBV4-2 to TRBJ2-1, with 10 positions matching TRBD1. CDR1 is LGHNA and CDR2 is YNFKEQ in the germline V gene. This CDR3 comprises 16 residues. V was clipped by 1 base and J by 6 bases; unmatched bases: 6. CDR3 in DNA: TGTGCCAGCAGCCAAGTGGACAGGGGGACCCTCAATGAGCAGTTCTTC. As protein: CASSQVDRGTLNEQFF.

The chain combines TRBV9 with TRBJ2-3; D is unresolved. This CDR3 spans 16 amino acids. Between the trimmed V and J ends, which lost 2 bases and 3 bases, there was a span of 16 bases. Germline lookup yields CDR1 SGDLS and CDR2 YYNGEE. CDR3 nucleotide sequence: TGTGCCAGCAGCGTCCGATCTAGGGCTGGTACAGATACGCAGTATTTT. This codes for CASSVRSRAGTDTQYF.

The chain combines TRBV19 with TRBJ1-5; no definite D call. The CDR3 has 15 residues. V dropped 3 bases and J dropped 3 bases, with 12 bases sitting between them. Germline loops: CDR1 LNHDA, CDR2 SQIVND (reference sequence). In DNA form, the CDR3 reads TGTGCCAGTAGTATCATCGACACGCTCAATCAGCCCCAGCATTTT. Translation gives CASSIIDTLNQPQHF. The full variable domain, in which reference TRBV19 and TRBJ1-5 provide the parts outside the CDR3, is DGGITQSPKYLFRKEGQNVTLSCEQNLNHDAMYWYRQDPGQGLRLIYYSQIVNDFQKGDIAEGYSVSREKKESFPLTVTSAQKNPTAFYLCASSIIDTLNQPQHFGDGTRLSIL.

This clonotype has only a few counts. The chain has TRBV5-4 and TRBJ2-3; D gene ambiguous. Germline lookup yields CDR1 SGHNT and CDR2 YYREEE (reference sequence). V dropped 2 bases and J dropped 3 bases, with 13 bases sitting between them. There are 15 residues in the CDR3. CDR3 region: CASSLPRSFTDTQYF. In DNA form, the CDR3 reads TGTGCCAGCAGCTTACCGAGGTCCTTTACAGATACGCAGTATTTT.

Of note for this clonotype: The CDR3 ends on some other residue instead of the conserved phenylalanine or tryptophan, so this is likely a read error. CDR3 in DNA: TGTGCCAGCAGCTCCTCCCTGACAGGGAAACCCAATGAGCAGTTCCTC. Translating it yields CASSSSLTGKPNEQFL. The chain couples TRBV5-4 to TRBJ2-1, with 7 bases identical to TRBD1. The V segment lost 3 bases and the J segment 6 bases; nucleotides outside the gene matches: 12. CDR1 and CDR2 from the germline V gene are SGHNT and YYREEE (reference sequence). The CDR3 loop spans 16 amino acids.

The chain combines TRBV11-3 with TRBJ2-7, with D perhaps matching TRBD1 (5 bases). V dropped 1 base and J dropped 3 bases, with 16 bases sitting between them. CDR3 length: 16 amino acids. Looked up from germline, CDR1 is SGHNT and CDR2 is YENEEA. CDR3 amino acids: CASSLGGQEKVYEQYF. CDR3 DNA: TGTGCCAGCAGCTTAGGAGGACAAGAAAAGGTCTACGAGCAGTACTTC.

In DNA, the CDR3 is TGTGCCAGCTCACAGGACAGGAGTAACACTGAAGCTTTCTTT. Encoded protein: CASSQDRSNTEAFF. The chain employs TRBV18 and TRBJ1-1; 7 bases line up with TRBD1. CDR1 KGHSH and CDR2 LQKENI come from the germline V gene. This CDR3 is built from 14 residues. V lost 4 bases and J lost 2; bases outside the gene matches: 4.

V and J are TRBV7-2 and TRBJ2-5; D remains ambiguous. V lost 3 bases and J lost 7, with 12 bases in between. Germline CDR1 is SGHTA and CDR2 is FQGNSA. The CDR3 totals 13 residues. CDR3 loop: CASSLDLRGTQYF. Here the CDR3 DNA reads TGTGCCAGCAGCTTGGACCTTCGAGGGACCCAGTACTTC.